This T cell receptor (beta chain) appears in the sequencing data of a study of control samples from healthy donors and cancer patients. This CDR3 is built from 14 residues. Germline lookup yields CDR1 SGHTA and CDR2 FQGNSA. V was cut by 1 base and J by 4 bases, with 10 bases left in between. Measured with immunoSEQ multiplex PCR; TCRdb has only the in-frame clones, and not every one. The repertoire consists of 90,000 to 150,000 clones, with roughly 90% occurring once and the leading ten covering almost 40%. The chain links TRBV7-2 to TRBJ1-2; no clear D. The sequenced material came from blood. The sequence came from a man in his forties or fifties in good health. DNA of the CDR3: TGTGCCAGCAGCTTAGGAGCGGTTTCCTATGGCTACACCTTC. Its translation: CASSLGAVSYGYTF.